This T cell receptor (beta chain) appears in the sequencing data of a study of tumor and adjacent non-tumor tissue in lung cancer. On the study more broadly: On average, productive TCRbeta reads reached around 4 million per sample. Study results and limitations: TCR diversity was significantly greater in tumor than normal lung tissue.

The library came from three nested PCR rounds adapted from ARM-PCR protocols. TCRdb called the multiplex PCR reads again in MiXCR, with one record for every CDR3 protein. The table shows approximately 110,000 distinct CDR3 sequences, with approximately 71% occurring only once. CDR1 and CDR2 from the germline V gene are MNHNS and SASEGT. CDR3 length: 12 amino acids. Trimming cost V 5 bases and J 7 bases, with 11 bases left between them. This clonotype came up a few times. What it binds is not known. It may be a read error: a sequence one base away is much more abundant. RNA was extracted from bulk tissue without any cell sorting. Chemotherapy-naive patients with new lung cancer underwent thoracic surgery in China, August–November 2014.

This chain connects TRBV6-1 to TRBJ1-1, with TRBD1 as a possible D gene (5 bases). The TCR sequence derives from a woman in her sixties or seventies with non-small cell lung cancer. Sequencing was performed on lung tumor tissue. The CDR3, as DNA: TGTGCCAGCAGTAAGAGGAGGGGTGAAGCTTTCTTT. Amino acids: CASSKRRGEAFF.